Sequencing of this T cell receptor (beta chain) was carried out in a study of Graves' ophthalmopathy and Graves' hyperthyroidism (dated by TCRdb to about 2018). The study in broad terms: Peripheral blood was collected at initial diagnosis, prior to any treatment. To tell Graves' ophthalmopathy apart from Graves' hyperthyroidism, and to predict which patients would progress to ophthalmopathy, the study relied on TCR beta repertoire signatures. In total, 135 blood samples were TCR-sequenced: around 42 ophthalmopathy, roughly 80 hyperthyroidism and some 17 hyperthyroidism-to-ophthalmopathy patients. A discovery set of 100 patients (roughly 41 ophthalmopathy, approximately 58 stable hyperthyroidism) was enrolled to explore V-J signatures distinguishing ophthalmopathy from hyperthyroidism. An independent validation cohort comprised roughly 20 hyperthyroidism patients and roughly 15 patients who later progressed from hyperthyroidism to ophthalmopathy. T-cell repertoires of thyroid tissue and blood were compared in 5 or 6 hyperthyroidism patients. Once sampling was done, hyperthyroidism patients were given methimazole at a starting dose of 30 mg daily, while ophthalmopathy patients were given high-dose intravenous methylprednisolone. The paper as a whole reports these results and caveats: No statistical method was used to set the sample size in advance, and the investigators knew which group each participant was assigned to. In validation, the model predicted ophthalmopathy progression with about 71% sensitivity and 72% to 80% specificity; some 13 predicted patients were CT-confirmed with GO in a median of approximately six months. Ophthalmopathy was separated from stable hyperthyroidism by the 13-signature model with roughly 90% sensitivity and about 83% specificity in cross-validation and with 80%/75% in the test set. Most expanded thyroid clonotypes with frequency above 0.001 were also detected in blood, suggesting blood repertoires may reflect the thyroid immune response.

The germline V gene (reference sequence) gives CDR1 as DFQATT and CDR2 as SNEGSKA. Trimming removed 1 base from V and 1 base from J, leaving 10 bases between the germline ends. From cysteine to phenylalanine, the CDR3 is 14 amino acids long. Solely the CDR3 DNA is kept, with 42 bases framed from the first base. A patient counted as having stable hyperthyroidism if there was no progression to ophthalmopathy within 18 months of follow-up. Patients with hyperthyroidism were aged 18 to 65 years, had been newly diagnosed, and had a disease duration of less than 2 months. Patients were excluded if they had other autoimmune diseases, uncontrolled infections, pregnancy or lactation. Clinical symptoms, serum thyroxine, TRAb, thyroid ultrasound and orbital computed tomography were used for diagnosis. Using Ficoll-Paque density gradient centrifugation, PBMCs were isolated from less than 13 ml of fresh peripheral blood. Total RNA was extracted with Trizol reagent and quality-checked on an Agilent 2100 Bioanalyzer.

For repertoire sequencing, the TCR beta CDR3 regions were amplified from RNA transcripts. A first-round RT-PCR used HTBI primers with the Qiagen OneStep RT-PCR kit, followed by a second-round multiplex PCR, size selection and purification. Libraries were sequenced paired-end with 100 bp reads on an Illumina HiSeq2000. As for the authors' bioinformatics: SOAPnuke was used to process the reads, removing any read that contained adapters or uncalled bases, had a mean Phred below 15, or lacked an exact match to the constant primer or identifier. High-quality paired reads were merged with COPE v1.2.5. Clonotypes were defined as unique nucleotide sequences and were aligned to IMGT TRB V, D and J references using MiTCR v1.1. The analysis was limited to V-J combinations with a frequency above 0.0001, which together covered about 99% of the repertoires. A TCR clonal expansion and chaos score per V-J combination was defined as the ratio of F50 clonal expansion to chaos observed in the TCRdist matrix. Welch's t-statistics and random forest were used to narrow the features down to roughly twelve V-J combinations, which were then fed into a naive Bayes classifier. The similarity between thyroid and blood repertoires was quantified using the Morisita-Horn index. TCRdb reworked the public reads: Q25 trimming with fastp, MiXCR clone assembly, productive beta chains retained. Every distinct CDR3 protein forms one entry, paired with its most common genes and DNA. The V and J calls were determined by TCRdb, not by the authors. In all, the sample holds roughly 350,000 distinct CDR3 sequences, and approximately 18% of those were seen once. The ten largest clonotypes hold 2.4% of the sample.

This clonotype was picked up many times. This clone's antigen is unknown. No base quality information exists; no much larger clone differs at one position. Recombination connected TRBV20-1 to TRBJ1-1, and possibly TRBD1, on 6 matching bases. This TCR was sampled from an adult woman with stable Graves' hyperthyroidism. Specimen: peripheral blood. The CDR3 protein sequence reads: CSARVGGPNTEAFF. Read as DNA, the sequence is TGCAGTGCTAGAGTCGGGGGGCCGAACACTGAAGCTTTCTTT.